This T cell receptor beta chain stems from a study of T cell changes during pregnancy in multiple sclerosis. Germline V gene lookup returns CDR1 LGHNA and CDR2 YNFKEQ. Trimming left V 3 bases short and J 3 bases short, with 11 bases between. The CDR3 is 14 residues long. The data were produced by immunoSEQ multiplex PCR, yet TCRdb's version contains in-frame clones alone and is incomplete. Of about 61,000 clones listed, 85% to 90% are singletons. This TCR was recovered from a female donor in good health, enrolled as a control in a pregnancy study. J is TRBJ1-1 and V is TRBV4-2; tentatively, D is TRBD1 (6 bases). Here the sequenced sample was peripheral blood, taken in the first trimester of pregnancy. CDR3 amino acids: CASSQPDRDTEAFF. The CDR3 bases are TGTGCCAGCAGCCAGCCGGACAGAGACACTGAAGCTTTCTTT.